The 4 T cell receptor beta chains given below trace back to one sample, sequenced in a study of OX40 agonist ivuxolimab in advanced cancers. Libraries were built with the immunoSEQ multiplex PCR assay. TCRdb re-hosts the immuneACCESS table, in-frame sequences only. Its copies lack some clones; in the studies checked, an unresolved V gene accounts for under half of them, and the cause for the rest is not known. The sample contains about 46,000 clones, 70% to 90% of them found a single time. Together, the top ten hold 11% to 15% of the sample. The sequencing here drew on CD4+ or CD8+ T cells sorted from blood, taken in a trial of the OX40 agonist ivuxolimab. The receptors here all came from an adult with an advanced solid tumor such as melanoma, head and neck, liver or kidney cancer.

The J gene is TRBJ2-1, the V gene TRBV7-2; D is ambiguous. The V end was cut by 5 bases, the J end by 2 bases, with 7 bases between. The CDR3 is 13 residues long. The germline gives CDR1 SGHTA, CDR2 FQGNSA. The CDR3 sequence is CASSRPTYNEQFF. The DNA for the CDR3 is TGTGCCAGCAGCCGCCCTACCTACAATGAGCAGTTCTTC.

This clone showed up just once. This chain connects TRBV11-3 to TRBJ1-2; 9 bases are a match to TRBD1. CDR1 is SGHNT, CDR2 YENEEA, per germline. The ends lost 3 bases at V and 5 bases at J; junction bases unmatched: 13. CDR3 size: 17 residues. DNA for the CDR3: TGTGCCAGCAGCTTTAACAGGGGGCCCTCCAGGGGATATGGCTACACCTTC. Amino acids: CASSFNRGPSRGYGYTF. Supplemented by reference TRBV11-3 and TRBJ1-2, the full variable domain reads EAGVVQSPRYKIIEKKQPVAFWCNPISGHNTLYWYLQNLGQGPELLIRYENEEAVDDSQLPKDRFSAERLKGVDSTLKIQPAELGDSAVYLCASSFNRGPSRGYGYTFGSGTRLTVV.

The chain couples TRBV6-6 to TRBJ2-1, with TRBD1 identical over 9 bases. The CDR3 is 14 residues long. Per germline, CDR1 MNHNY and CDR2 SVGAGI (reference sequence). V shed 6 bases, J shed 2 bases, and the junction held 2 bases outside the gene matches. This CDR3 reads CASSRQGAYNEQFF. CDR3 nucleotide sequence: TGTGCCAGCAGCCGACAGGGGGCCTACAATGAGCAGTTCTTC.

The chain couples TRBV19 to TRBJ1-5; 8 nucleotides line up with TRBD1. CDR3 size: 15 residues. Germline values: CDR1 LNHDA, CDR2 SQIVND (reference sequence). J lost 7 bases, V lost 3 bases, and 8 bases had no gene match. The chain's CDR3 is CASSITRTGWQPQHF. The CDR3, as DNA: TGTGCCAGTAGTATTACCCGGACAGGGTGGCAGCCCCAGCATTTT.